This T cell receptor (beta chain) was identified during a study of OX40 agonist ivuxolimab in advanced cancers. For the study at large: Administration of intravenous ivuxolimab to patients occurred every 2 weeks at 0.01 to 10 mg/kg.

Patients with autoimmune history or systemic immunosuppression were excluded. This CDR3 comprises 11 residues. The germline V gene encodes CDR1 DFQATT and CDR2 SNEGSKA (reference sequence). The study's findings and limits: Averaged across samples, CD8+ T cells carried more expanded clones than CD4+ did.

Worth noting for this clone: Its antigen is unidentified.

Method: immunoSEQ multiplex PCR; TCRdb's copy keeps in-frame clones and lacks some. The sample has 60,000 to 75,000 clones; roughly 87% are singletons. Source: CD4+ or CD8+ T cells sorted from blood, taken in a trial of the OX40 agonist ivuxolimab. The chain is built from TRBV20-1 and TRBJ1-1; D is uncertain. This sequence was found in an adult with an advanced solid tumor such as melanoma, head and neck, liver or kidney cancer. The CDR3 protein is CNSPLNTEAFF. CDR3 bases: TGCAATAGTCCCCTGAACACTGAAGCTTTCTTT.